These 28 T cell receptor beta chains share one sample of origin, sequenced in a study of post-analysis software for immune sequencing data. The study's findings and limits: The five TRBV segments detected at higher frequency in patients than in controls included TRBV5-6, TRBV5-1 and TRBV20-1.

Their target antigens are unknown. The library was made from cDNA and included unique molecular identifiers. Via MiXCR, TCRdb re-called the PCR reads, giving one row per CDR3 protein. The table includes about 820,000 distinct CDR3 sequences, approximately 57% detected once. The sample taken for sequencing was blood. These receptors were obtained from a girl aged 5-17 years with multiple sclerosis.

This clonotype was seen just once. This CDR3 is missing its conserved last phenylalanine or tryptophan, likely due to a read error. The chain is built from TRBV9 and TRBJ2-3; the match to TRBD2 covers 8 bases. There are 16 residues in the CDR3. With 4 bases clipped from V and 3 bases from J, the junction kept 10 bases outside the gene matches. CDR1 is SGDLS, CDR2 YYNGEE, per germline. This chain's CDR3 is CASSLSSGSQTDTQYL. The DNA for the CDR3 is TGTGCCAGCAGCCTCTCGAGCGGGAGTCAGACAGATACGCAGTATTTG.

The V and J genes are TRBV29-1 and TRBJ1-2; D ambiguous. The V gene's germline CDR1 is SQVTM and CDR2 ANQGSEA. This CDR3 has 14 residues. V lost 1 base to trimming and J lost 4 bases, with 13 bases between them. CDR3 sequence (DNA): TGCAGCGTTGAAGGGTCCGACCGAGGCTATGGCTACACCTTC. Residues: CSVEGSDRGYGYTF.

The chain employs TRBV24-1 and TRBJ2-1, with a tentative D call TRBD2 (6 bases). This CDR3 is 16 amino acids long. Trimming took 3 bases from V and 4 from J, leaving 15 bases between them. Germline assignment: CDR1 KGHDR and CDR2 SFDVKD. CDR3 in DNA: TGTGCCACCAGTGATCCCGGGGCAGGGAGGTACAATGAGCAGTTCTTC. Protein sequence: CATSDPGAGRYNEQFF.

The chain links TRBV3-1 to TRBJ1-1, with a tentative D call TRBD1 (5 bases). CDR3 length equals 14 residues. Germline CDR1 is LGHDT and CDR2 is YNNKEL (reference sequence). Trimming left V 5 bases short and J 4 bases short, with 14 bases between. This CDR3 reads CASSSMEGSTEAFF. The CDR3 bases are TGTGCCAGCAGCTCAATGGAGGGGAGCACTGAAGCTTTCTTT.

The chain has TRBV5-1 and TRBJ2-1; TRBD1 might be the D (5 bases). V was trimmed by 4 bases and J by 9 bases, leaving 11 bases between them. Germline values: CDR1 SGHRS, CDR2 YFSETQ. This CDR3 has 12 residues. This CDR3 is CASSDQGIEQFF. CDR3 DNA: TGCGCCAGCAGCGATCAGGGTATTGAGCAGTTCTTC.

The V and J genes are TRBV12-3 or TRBV12-4 and TRBJ1-5; no firm D call. This CDR3 region has 12 residues. The V and J ends lost 5 bases and 9 bases respectively, with 11 bases between them. CDR3 amino acids: CASSLTRLPQHF. The CDR3 coding sequence is TGTGCCAGCAGTCTCACCCGTTTGCCCCAGCATTTT.

A few counts support this clonotype. The chain joins TRBV25-1 to TRBJ2-6; 7 bases agree with TRBD1. Trimming at V came to 4 bases and at J to 3 bases, leaving 3 bases not matched to a gene. Germline V lookup: CDR1 MGHDK, CDR2 SYGVNS. The CDR3 has 15 amino acids. The CDR3 region is CASSGGTDGANVLTF. Written as DNA, the CDR3 is TGTGCCAGCAGTGGTGGGACAGATGGGGCCAACGTCCTGACTTTC.

The J gene is TRBJ2-3, the V gene TRBV29-1; TRBD2 aligns across 11 bases. Per germline, CDR1 SQVTM and CDR2 ANQGSEA. The CDR3 is 17 amino acids. J lost 3 bases, V lost 3 bases, and 11 bases had no gene match. CDR3 in amino acids: CSVDILTSGILTDTQYF. The DNA for the CDR3 is TGCAGCGTTGATATTTTGACTAGCGGGATTTTGACAGATACGCAGTATTTT.

The gene calls are TRBV6-2 or TRBV6-3 and TRBJ1-2, with D unclear. Germline V gene data show CDR1 as MNHEY and CDR2 as SVGEGT. The CDR3 runs 14 residues. The V end lost 2 bases, the J end lost 2 bases, and 9 bases lay between the germline ends. CDR3 nucleotide sequence: TGTGCCAGCAGTTACCCACCAAACAACTATGGCTACACCTTC. Amino acids: CASSYPPNNYGYTF.

This clonotype was detected a few times. The V and J genes are TRBV9 and TRBJ2-5, with TRBD2 matching over 9 bases. Germline V lookup: CDR1 SGDLS, CDR2 YYNGEE. CDR3 size: 14 residues. Losses at the gene ends were 6 bases for V and 6 bases for J; bases not matched to a gene: 9. The CDR3 reads CASNPGLAHQTQYF. Here the CDR3 DNA reads TGTGCCAGCAACCCGGGACTAGCCCATCAGACCCAGTACTTC.

V is TRBV29-1 and J is TRBJ2-1, with TRBD1 matching over 7 bases. The CDR3 spans 14 residues. V shed 7 bases, J shed 4 bases, and the junction held 10 bases outside the gene matches. Germline V lookup: CDR1 SQVTM, CDR2 ANQGSEA. The CDR3 region is CSAPRQGFYNEQFF. CDR3 DNA sequence: TGCAGCGCACCCAGACAGGGCTTTTACAATGAGCAGTTCTTC.

The chain links TRBV21-1 to TRBJ1-1. TRBV21-1 is labeled a pseudogene. The CDR3 extends over 14 amino acids. The CDR3: CAKTGRQAHTEAFF. The CDR3 coding sequence is TGTGCCAAGACGGGCCGGCAGGCCCACACTGAAGCTTTCTTT.

At least ten counts were recorded for this clonotype. The V call is TRBV4-1, the J call TRBJ1-2; 8 positions match TRBD1. V shed 3 bases and J 1 base; nucleotides not matched to a gene: 4. The CDR3 covers 15 residues. Germline CDR1 is MGHRA and CDR2 is YSYEKL. The CDR3 spells CASSHWTGSNYGYTF. As DNA, the CDR3 is TGCGCCAGCAGCCATTGGACAGGGAGTAACTATGGCTACACCTTC.

The J gene is TRBJ2-7, the V gene TRBV5-1; TRBD2 matches at 8 bases. V was pared by 5 bases and J by 0 bases, with 7 bases of the junction left unmatched. The germline CDR1 and CDR2 sequences are SGHRS and YFSETQ. This CDR3 has 15 amino acids. The DNA of the CDR3 is TGCGCCAGCAGACACCCTAGCGGGTCCTCCTACGAGCAGTACTTC. This codes for CASRHPSGSSYEQYF.

V usage is TRBV5-1 and J usage is TRBJ2-3; 11 bases are a match to TRBD2. The J segment lost 8 bases and the V segment lost 5 bases, leaving 4 bases of the junction unmatched. The CDR3 is 13 residues long. The germline CDR1 and CDR2 sequences are SGHRS and YFSETQ. The CDR3 nucleotides read TGCGCCAGCAGACTTCTAGCGGGAGGTACGCAGTATTTT. This translates into CASRLLAGGTQYF. Full variable domain (missing parts from reference TRBV5-1 and TRBJ2-3): KAGVTQTPRYLIKTRGQQVTLSCSPISGHRSVSWYQQTPGQGLQFLFEYFSETQRNKGNFPGRFSGRQFSNSRSEMNVSTLELGDSALYLCASRLLAGGTQYFGPGTRLTVL.

This sequence joins TRBV7-9 and TRBJ1-2, with a possible D match to TRBD1 (5 bases). The length of the CDR3 is 15 residues. The germline CDR1 and CDR2 sequences are SEHNR and FQNEAQ (reference sequence). The V end lost 1 base, the J end lost 6 bases, and 15 bases lay between the germline ends. This CDR3 reads CASSLGGTPGDGYTF. The CDR3 nucleotides are TGTGCCAGCAGCTTAGGGGGGACGCCCGGGGATGGCTACACCTTC. Using reference TRBV7-9 and TRBJ1-2 for the parts outside the CDR3, the full variable domain is DTGVSQNPRHKITKRGQNVTFRCDPISEHNRLYWYRQTLGQGPEFLTYFQNEAQLEKSRLLSDRFSAERPKGSFSTLEIQRTEQGDSAMYLCASSLGGTPGDGYTFGSGTRLTVV.

The chain joins TRBV25-1 to TRBJ2-7; 9 nucleotides align to TRBD1. The V segment lost 1 base and the J segment 6 bases; nucleotides outside the gene matches: 7. The V gene's germline CDR1 is MGHDK and CDR2 SYGVNS. This CDR3 spans 15 amino acids. This CDR3 reads CASSESGTGSVEQYF. The CDR3 DNA reads as TGTGCCAGCAGTGAATCCGGGACAGGGTCTGTCGAGCAGTACTTC.

V and J are TRBV6-5 and TRBJ2-2, with 7 bases fitting TRBD1. The CDR3 totals 18 residues. CDR1 is MNHEY, CDR2 SVGAGI, per germline. Trimming removed 1 base from V and 0 bases from J; junction bases left unmatched: 8. Here the CDR3 DNA reads TGTGCCAGCAGTTACTTTTCACAGGGGCTCTCGAACACCGGGGAGCTGTTTTTT. Translating it yields CASSYFSQGLSNTGELFF.

This clonotype was counted only a few times. The chain joins TRBV5-1 to TRBJ2-1, with 7 positions matching TRBD2. The CDR3 contains 14 residues. Germline-derived CDR1 and CDR2 are SGHRS and YFSETQ. The V gene end was trimmed by 0 bases and the J gene end by 7 bases; junction bases not matched to a gene: 4. This CDR3 is CASSLGEGLNEQFF. The DNA for the CDR3 is TGCGCCAGCAGCTTGGGGGAGGGGCTGAATGAGCAGTTCTTC. The full variable domain, in which reference TRBV5-1 and TRBJ2-1 provide the parts outside the CDR3, is KAGVTQTPRYLIKTRGQQVTLSCSPISGHRSVSWYQQTPGQGLQFLFEYFSETQRNKGNFPGRFSGRQFSNSRSEMNVSTLELGDSALYLCASSLGEGLNEQFFGPGTRLTVL.

This clonotype appeared a single time. The V and J genes are TRBV27 and TRBJ2-5; a weak D match, TRBD1 (5 bases). Germline V gene sequence: CDR1 MNHEY, CDR2 SMNVEV (reference sequence). With 6 bases removed from V and 6 bases from J, the gap between germline ends came to 17 bases. The CDR3 consists of 14 residues. The CDR3 reads CASRFRAGKKTQYF. In nucleotides, the CDR3 is TGTGCCAGCAGGTTCAGGGCTGGCAAGAAGACCCAGTACTTC.

V is TRBV29-1 and J is TRBJ2-5, with D perhaps TRBD1 or TRBD2 (5 bases each). Germline V gene data show CDR1 as SQVTM and CDR2 as ANQGSEA. CDR3 length: 13 amino acids. Trimming left V 3 bases short and J 4 bases short, with 12 bases between. CDR3 nucleotide sequence: TGCAGCGTTGATGGCAGGGCGGGAGAGACCCAGTACTTC. This encodes CSVDGRAGETQYF.

The CDR3 DNA follows: TGCAGCGTTGCTTTGGCAGAGGATAGCAATCAGCCCCAGCATTTT. Translation gives CSVALAEDSNQPQHF. The chain is built from TRBV29-1 and TRBJ1-5, with D unresolved. The CDR3 has 15 amino acids. Looked up from germline, CDR1 is SQVTM and CDR2 is ANQGSEA. Trimming shortened V by 4 bases and J by 0 bases, and 13 bases separated the two germline ends.

This chain joins TRBV10-3 and TRBJ2-7; TRBD1 is a possible D gene (7 bases). CDR1 and CDR2 (germline): ENHRY, SYGVKD. Trimming took 8 bases from V and 3 from J, leaving 14 bases between them. This CDR3 region has 13 residues. DNA for the CDR3: TGTGCCATCGGGGGGCAGGGGGACTACGAGCAGTACTTC. Its protein is CAIGGQGDYEQYF.

In its sample, this clonotype was seen a few times. The gene calls are TRBV6-5 and TRBJ2-1, with 8 bases aligning to TRBD2. CDR1 is MNHEY, CDR2 SVGAGI, per germline. This CDR3 has 15 residues. Losses at the gene ends were 6 bases for V and 1 base for J; bases not matched to a gene: 5. CDR3 sequence reads: CASSPSGRSYNEQFF. For the CDR3, the DNA is TGTGCCAGCAGCCCAAGCGGGAGATCCTACAATGAGCAGTTCTTC.

The genes are TRBV5-1 and TRBJ2-7; TRBD1 matches 10 bases. The CDR3 spans 14 residues. The V gene end was trimmed by 4 bases and the J gene end by 5 bases; junction bases not matched to a gene: 6. The germline gives CDR1 SGHRS, CDR2 YFSETQ. The CDR3 region has the DNA TGCGCCAGCAGCGTGACAGGGGGCGTGAACGAGCAGTACTTC. Protein product: CASSVTGGVNEQYF.

The table lists this clonotype with a few counts. The chain employs TRBV29-1 and TRBJ1-5; no clear D gene. The CDR3 totals 13 residues. With 3 bases removed from V and 3 bases from J, the gap between germline ends came to 9 bases. Per germline, CDR1 SQVTM and CDR2 ANQGSEA. The DNA for the CDR3 is TGCAGCGTTGAGGTCAGCCCCAATCAGCCCCAGCATTTT. Encoded protein: CSVEVSPNQPQHF.

This chain links TRBV6-5 with TRBJ2-6; D remains unclear. The germline CDR1 and CDR2 sequences are MNHEY and SVGAGI. The CDR3 totals 17 residues. The ends were cut back, 1 base at V and 0 bases at J, with 10 bases in the middle. The CDR3 nucleotides are TGTGCCAGCAGTTACTACAGAAGAAGCTCTGGGGCCAACGTCCTGACTTTC. Amino acids: CASSYYRRSSGANVLTF.

This clonotype was detected only once. This sequence joins TRBV5-6 and TRBJ1-2; 11 bases fit TRBD1. The V segment lost 0 bases and the J segment 6 bases; nucleotides outside the gene matches: 4. This CDR3 spans 15 amino acids. Germline-derived CDR1 and CDR2 are SGHDT and YYEEEE. CDR3 sequence: CASSLGRTGGNGYTF. Here the CDR3 DNA reads TGTGCCAGCAGCTTGGGTAGGACAGGGGGCAATGGCTACACCTTC.